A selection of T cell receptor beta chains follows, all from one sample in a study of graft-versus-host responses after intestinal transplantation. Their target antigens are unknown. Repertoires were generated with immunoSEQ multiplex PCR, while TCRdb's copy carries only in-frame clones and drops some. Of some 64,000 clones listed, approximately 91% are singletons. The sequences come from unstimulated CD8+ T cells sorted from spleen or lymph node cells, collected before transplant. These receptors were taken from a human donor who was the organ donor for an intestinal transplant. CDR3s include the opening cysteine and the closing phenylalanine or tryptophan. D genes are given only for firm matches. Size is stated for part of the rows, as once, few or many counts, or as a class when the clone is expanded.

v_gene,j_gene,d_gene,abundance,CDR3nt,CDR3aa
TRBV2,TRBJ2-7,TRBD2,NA,TGTGCCAGCAGTGAGGTGGGACTAGGCTTCTACGAGCAGTACTTC,CASSEVGLGFYEQYF
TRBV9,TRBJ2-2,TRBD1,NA,TGTGCCAGCAGCACTCAAGACCGGGACAGGAACACCGGGGAGCTGTTTTTT,CASSTQDRDRNTGELFF
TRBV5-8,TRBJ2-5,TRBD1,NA,TGTGCCAGCAGCTTCATACAGGGGGAACAAGAGACCCAGTACTTC,CASSFIQGEQETQYF
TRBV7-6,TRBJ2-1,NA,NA,TGTGCCAGCAGCTTAGAACTAGAACCCTACAATGAGCAGTTCTTC,CASSLELEPYNEQFF
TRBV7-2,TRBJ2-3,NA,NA,TGTGCCAGCAGCCGGAGGCCCCCAGGCACAGATACGCAGTATTTT,CASSRRPPGTDTQYF
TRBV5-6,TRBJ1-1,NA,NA,TGTGCCAGCAGCTTGGGCGGTAACACTGAAGCTTTCTTT,CASSLGGNTEAFF
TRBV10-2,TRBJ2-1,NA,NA,TGCGCCAGCAGTGAGACAGGGAGCTCCTACAATGAGCAGTTCTTC,CASSETGSSYNEQFF
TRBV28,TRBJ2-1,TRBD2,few,TGTGCCAGCAGTTTAGGGCTAGCGGGAGGTAGACAGATGGATGAGCAGTTCTTC,CASSLGLAGGRQMDEQFF
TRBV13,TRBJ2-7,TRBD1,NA,TGTGCCAGCAGCACGGACAGGGCCTACGAGCAGTACTTC,CASSTDRAYEQYF
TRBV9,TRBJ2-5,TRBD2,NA,TGTGCCAGCAGCCCCGCCGGCGGGGGTGAACAAGAGACCCAGTACTTC,CASSPAGGGEQETQYF
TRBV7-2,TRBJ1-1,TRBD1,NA,TGTGCCAGCAGCTCCGGGACAGGGAACACTGAAGCTTTCTTT,CASSSGTGNTEAFF
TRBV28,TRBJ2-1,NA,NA,TGTGCCAGCAGTTGCGGGGACCGCATTAGGGATGAGCAGTTCTTC,CASSCGDRIRDEQFF
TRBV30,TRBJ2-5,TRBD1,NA,TGTGCCTGGTCCCCGACAGGGCCAGAGACCCAGTACTTC,CAWSPTGPETQYF
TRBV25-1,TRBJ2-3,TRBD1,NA,TGTGCCAGCAGTGGTCAGGGGGCCATCGATACGCAGTATTTT,CASSGQGAIDTQYF
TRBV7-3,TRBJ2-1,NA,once,TGTGCCAGCAGCTTAGAGACGGCGGGAATGTACTACAATGAGCAGTTCTTC,CASSLETAGMYYNEQFF
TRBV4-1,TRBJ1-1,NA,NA,TGCGCCAGCAGCCAAGATTTGAGCACTGAAGCTTTCTTT,CASSQDLSTEAFF
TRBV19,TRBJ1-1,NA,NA,TGTGCCAGTCTGTCAGGGAATGAAGCTTTCTTT,CASLSGNEAFF
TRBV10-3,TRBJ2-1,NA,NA,TGTGCCATCAGTGAGTCCGTCCTAAACTGGTACAATGAGCAGTTCTTC,CAISESVLNWYNEQFF
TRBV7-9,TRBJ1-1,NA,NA,TGTGCCAGCAGCTCCAGGGGCTTGAACACTGAAGCTTTCTTT,CASSSRGLNTEAFF
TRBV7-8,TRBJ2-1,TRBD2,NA,TGTGCCAGCAGCGTAACTAGCGGGAGAGCGGTTGAGCAGTTCTTC,CASSVTSGRAVEQFF
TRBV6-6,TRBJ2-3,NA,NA,TGTGCCAGCAGTTACTCGTGGACAGCGGGCACAGATACGCAGTATTTT,CASSYSWTAGTDTQYF
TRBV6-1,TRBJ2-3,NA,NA,TGTGCCAGCAGTGAAGCGGAGGACCCACGCACAGATACGCAGTATTTT,CASSEAEDPRTDTQYF
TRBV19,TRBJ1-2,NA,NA,TGTGCCAGTAGTATTCTGGGACAATATGGCTACACCTTC,CASSILGQYGYTF
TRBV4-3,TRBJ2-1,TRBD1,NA,TGCGCCAGCAGCCCCGACAGGGGTATCTACAATGAGCAGTTCTTC,CASSPDRGIYNEQFF
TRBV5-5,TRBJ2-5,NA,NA,TGTGCCAGCAGTGCGGTATCGTACCAAGAGACCCAGTACTTC,CASSAVSYQETQYF
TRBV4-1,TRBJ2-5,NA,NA,TGCGCCAGCAGAGCCAATTTAGAGGAGACCCAGTACTTC,CASRANLEETQYF
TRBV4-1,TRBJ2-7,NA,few,TGCGCCAGCAGCCAAGATTCAGGGTACGGCTACGAGCAGTACTTC,CASSQDSGYGYEQYF
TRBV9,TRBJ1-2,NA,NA,TGTGCCAGCAGCCGGTACGGGAAAGCCTATGGCTACACCTTC,CASSRYGKAYGYTF
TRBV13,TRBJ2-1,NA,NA,TGTGCCAGCAGCGGCCGGAGGGGCCCTTACAATGAGCAGTTCTTC,CASSGRRGPYNEQFF
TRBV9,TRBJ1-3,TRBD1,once,TGTGCCAGCAGCGCCCTGGACAGGATCTCTGGAAACACCATATATTTT,CASSALDRISGNTIYF
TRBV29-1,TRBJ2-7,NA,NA,TGCAGCGCCCGACAGGGAGGCGGGGGGGAGCAGTACTTC,CSARQGGGGEQYF
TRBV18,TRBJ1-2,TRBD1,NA,TGTGCCAGCTCACCGACCGGGACAGCTAACTATGGCTACACCTTC,CASSPTGTANYGYTF
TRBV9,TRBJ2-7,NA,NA,TGTGCCAGCAGCGGAAGGATGGAGTACGAGCAGTACTTC,CASSGRMEYEQYF
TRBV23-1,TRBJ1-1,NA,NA,TGCGCCAGCAGTCTCGACACCAACACTGAAGCTTTCTTT,CASSLDTNTEAFF
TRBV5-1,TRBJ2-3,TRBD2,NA,TGCGCCAGCAGCTACATATATACGATTCGGGAGGGCCTCACAGATACGCAGTATTTT,CASSYIYTIREGLTDTQYF
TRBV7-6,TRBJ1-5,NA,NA,TGTGCCAGCAGGGTGCAAACTAAGCATTTT,CASRVQTKHF